These 21 T cell receptor beta chains were sequenced from one sample in a study of radiation and T cells in renal cell carcinoma. Sequencing was performed with immunoSEQ multiplex PCR; in TCRdb, only in-frame clones are kept and a portion is missing. The sample consists of about 170,000 clones, approximately 90% of them appearing once. Sample time point: blood 4 weeks post-SBRT, at nephrectomy. The treatment was: 15 Gy SBRT to primary tumor, nephrectomy 4 weeks later. The sequencing here drew on blood, taken from a patient whose treatment included radiotherapy and nephrectomy. The receptors were gathered from a woman aged 45-65 years with renal cell carcinoma.

The chain recombines TRBV5-8 with TRBJ2-1, with 13 bases that match TRBD2. The CDR3 has 15 amino acids. The germline V gene encodes CDR1 SGHTS and CDR2 YDEGEE. Trimming removed 4 bases from V and 6 bases from J; junction bases left unmatched: 4. This chain's CDR3 is CASSPTSGGANEQFF. CDR3 in DNA: TGTGCCAGCAGCCCCACTAGCGGGGGGGCCAATGAGCAGTTCTTC.

This clone was seen a handful of times. The chain couples TRBV30 to TRBJ2-3; tentative D call: TRBD2 (6 bases). Trimming stripped 2 bases from V and 0 bases from J, with 27 bases between. Germline V CDR1 and CDR2: GTSNPN, SVGIG (reference sequence). This CDR3 spans 20 amino acids. CDR3 sequence: CAWSRPARLEAARSTDTQYF. CDR3 coding DNA: TGTGCCTGGAGTAGACCCGCGCGACTAGAAGCCGCGAGAAGCACAGATACGCAGTATTTT.

The J gene is TRBJ1-5, the V gene TRBV19; TRBD1 might be the D (6 bases). V gave up 5 bases and J gave up 4 bases, with 15 bases separating them. Per the germline V gene, CDR1 is LNHDA and CDR2 is SQIVND (reference sequence). CDR3 length: 15 amino acids. The CDR3 nucleotides are TGTGCCAGTAGTGTCCCGACAGGCCGTAATCAGCCCCAGCATTTT. This gives the protein CASSVPTGRNQPQHF. The whole variable domain, filled in from reference TRBV19 and TRBJ1-5, reads DGGITQSPKYLFRKEGQNVTLSCEQNLNHDAMYWYRQDPGQGLRLIYYSQIVNDFQKGDIAEGYSVSREKKESFPLTVTSAQKNPTAFYLCASSVPTGRNQPQHFGDGTRLSIL.

This chain links TRBV7-9 with TRBJ2-3; TRBD1 matches 7 bases. The CDR3 has 14 residues. V gave up 7 bases and J gave up 3 bases; unmatched junction bases: 7. CDR1 is SEHNR and CDR2 is FQNEAQ in the germline V gene (reference sequence). The DNA for the CDR3 is TGTGCCAGCAAACAGGGGCCTTTGACAGATACGCAGTATTTT. Protein sequence: CASKQGPLTDTQYF.

The chain recombines TRBV9 with TRBJ1-4; D perhaps matches TRBD1 (5 bases). V gave up 2 bases and J gave up 3 bases, with 11 bases separating them. The CDR3 has 15 residues. CDR1 is SGDLS, CDR2 YYNGEE, per germline. The CDR3 sequence: CASSVLAGSNEKLFF. The CDR3 bases are TGTGCCAGCAGCGTTTTAGCAGGGTCTAATGAAAAACTGTTTTTT.

The chain joins TRBV15 to TRBJ2-6; the D gene is possibly TRBD1 (6 bases). The CDR3 runs 15 residues. The V end lost 4 bases, the J end lost 2 bases, and 9 bases lay between the germline ends. Germline V gene sequence: CDR1 LNHNV, CDR2 YYDKDF (reference sequence). CDR3 sequence: CATSIGGAGANVLTF. The CDR3 DNA reads as TGTGCCACCAGCATAGGGGGAGCTGGGGCCAACGTCCTGACTTTC.

About this clone itself: One junction end disagrees with the germline gene, perhaps due to a read error. The rearrangement joins TRBV11-3 to TRBJ1-1; 7 bases line up with TRBD1. The CDR3 consists of 13 residues. In germline, CDR1 is SGHNT, CDR2 YENEEA. CDR3 sequence: CASSLGSVGTARF. CDR3 coding DNA: TGTGCCAGCAGCTTAGGGTCCGTAGGGACAGCACGATTT.

This clone appeared a few times. The rearrangement links TRBV30 to TRBJ2-1, with TRBD2 matching over 12 bases. V was clipped by 1 base and J by 4 bases; unmatched bases: 11. Germline CDR1 reads GTSNPN; CDR2 reads SVGIG (reference sequence). This CDR3 is 18 amino acids long. CDR3 DNA: TGTGCCTGGAGTGGACTGAAACTAGCGGGGGGTACATACAATGAGCAGTTCTTC. Amino acid sequence: CAWSGLKLAGGTYNEQFF. Using reference TRBV30 and TRBJ2-1 for the parts outside the CDR3, the full variable domain is SQTIHQWPATLVQPVGSPLSLECTVEGTSNPNLYWYRQAAGRGLQLLFYSVGIGQISSEVPQNLSASRPQDRQFILSSKKLLLSDSGFYLCAWSGLKLAGGTYNEQFFGPGTRLTVL.

The chain joins TRBV7-9 to TRBJ1-4; TRBD1 might be the D (6 bases). Germline CDR1 SEHNR, CDR2 FQNEAQ (reference sequence). The CDR3 totals 15 residues. Trimming pared 5 bases from V and 4 bases from J, leaving 14 bases between. The CDR3 loop reads CASSRGTGNNEKLFF. In DNA, the CDR3 is TGTGCCAGCAGCCGGGGAACAGGGAATAATGAAAAACTGTTTTTT.

V usage is TRBV10-3 and J usage is TRBJ2-5; TRBD1 is a possible D gene (6 bases). The CDR3 runs to 14 residues. Germline V gene data show CDR1 as ENHRY and CDR2 as SYGVKD. V was shortened by 5 bases and J by 2 bases, with 12 bases between the two germline ends. The CDR3 DNA reads as TGTGCCATCAGTCCTAGAGGGACACAAGAGACCCAGTACTTC. Translation: CAISPRGTQETQYF.

This clone was seen just once. Other DNA variants within this sample encode the same CDR3. This rearrangement joins TRBV19 to TRBJ1-3; no clear D gene. Germline lookup yields CDR1 LNHDA and CDR2 SQIVND (reference sequence). V lost 3 bases, J lost 0 bases, and 3 bases lay in between. The CDR3 consists of 13 residues. The CDR3 nucleotides read TGTGCCAGTAGTATTAGCTCTGGAAACACCATATATTTT. Its translation: CASSISSGNTIYF.

This clone was observed a few times. Other DNA sequences within the sample encode an identical CDR3. This chain connects TRBV5-1 to TRBJ1-1; possibly TRBD1 for D (6 bases). The CDR3 sequence is 14 residues long. Between the trimmed V and J ends, which lost 4 bases and 0 bases, there was a span of 10 bases. Germline V CDR1 and CDR2: SGHRS, YFSETQ. The CDR3 region is CASSLTGLNTEAFF. The CDR3 DNA reads TGCGCCAGCAGCCTGACAGGCTTGAACACTGAAGCTTTCTTT.

V usage is TRBV19 and J usage is TRBJ2-2; 9 bases map to TRBD1. The V gene end was trimmed by 0 bases and the J gene end by 6 bases; junction bases not matched to a gene: 5. The CDR3 runs to 16 residues. The germline CDR1 and CDR2 sequences are LNHDA and SQIVND (reference sequence). This CDR3 reads CASSIDGTGIAGELFF. DNA of the CDR3: TGTGCCAGTAGTATAGACGGGACAGGGATCGCCGGGGAGCTGTTTTTT.

The rearrangement links TRBV2 to TRBJ2-2, with D hard to call. The CDR3 has 14 residues. V shed 5 bases and J shed 0 bases, with 7 bases lying between them. CDR1 and CDR2 from the germline V gene are SNHLY and FYNNEI. The CDR3 loop is CASSLRSNTGELFF. The CDR3 region has the DNA TGTGCCAGCAGTTTAAGATCGAACACCGGGGAGCTGTTTTTT.

CDR3 sequence (DNA): TGTGCCAGCAGACGAACATCGTCGGGCGGCTACACCTTC. Encoded protein: CASRRTSSGGYTF. The chain joins TRBV6-5 to TRBJ1-2; D is uncertain. Trimming shortened V by 6 bases and J by 8 bases, and 16 bases separated the two germline ends. The CDR3 has 13 amino acids. The germline V gene encodes CDR1 MNHEY and CDR2 SVGAGI.

This clone was seen a handful of times. The chain links TRBV18 to TRBJ2-1, with 7 bases fitting TRBD2. Germline CDR1 KGHSH, CDR2 LQKENI. There are 15 residues in the CDR3. With 3 bases clipped from V and 2 bases from J, the junction kept 4 bases outside the gene matches. DNA for the CDR3: TGTGCCAGCTCACCGGGACTAACTACCTACAATGAGCAGTTCTTC. This gives the protein CASSPGLTTYNEQFF.

This clone was counted only a few times. The chain is built from TRBV6-1 and TRBJ1-1; D is unclear. This CDR3 is 13 amino acids long. Deletions cut 6 bases from V and 2 bases from J, with 10 bases between. Germline V gene lookup returns CDR1 MNHNS and CDR2 SASEGT. The CDR3 bases are TGTGCCAGCAGGGACGGTTTAAACACTGAAGCTTTCTTT. Translating it yields CASRDGLNTEAFF.

CDR3 DNA: TGCGCCAGCAGCTTGGGTGGACTCCCGGGGCAAGAGACCCAGTACTTC. The encoded protein is CASSLGGLPGQETQYF. The V gene is TRBV5-1, the J gene TRBJ2-5, with D possibly TRBD2 on 5 matching bases. The germline gives CDR1 SGHRS, CDR2 YFSETQ. V was cut by 0 bases and J by 2 bases, with 14 bases left in between. CDR3 length: 16 amino acids.

The chain couples TRBV6-5 to TRBJ2-1, with 7 bases identical to TRBD1. Germline CDR1 is MNHEY and CDR2 is SVGAGI. Unmatched junction bases numbered 1, after V lost 5 bases and J lost 9 bases. The CDR3 is 11 amino acids. The CDR3 region is CASSRQGEQFF. Here the CDR3 DNA reads TGTGCCAGCAGTCGACAGGGTGAGCAGTTCTTC.

The chain combines TRBV5-4 with TRBJ2-7; TRBD1 is a possible D gene (6 bases). V was shortened by 4 bases and J by 1 base, with 9 bases between the two germline ends. CDR1 is SGHNT, CDR2 YYREEE, per germline (reference sequence). The length of the CDR3 is 13 residues. The CDR3 here is CASSVDRSYEQYF. CDR3 sequence (DNA): TGTGCCAGCAGCGTTGACAGGTCCTACGAGCAGTACTTC.

This clone was counted only a few times. The rearrangement uses TRBV30 and TRBJ1-1; maybe TRBD1 (6 bases). Trimming left V 5 bases short and J 5 bases short, with 18 bases between. Germline lookup yields CDR1 GTSNPN and CDR2 SVGIG (reference sequence). The CDR3 loop spans 14 amino acids. This CDR3 reads CAWDLSRGRTEAFF. The DNA of the CDR3 is TGTGCCTGGGATCTAAGTCGGGGGCGGACTGAAGCTTTCTTT.